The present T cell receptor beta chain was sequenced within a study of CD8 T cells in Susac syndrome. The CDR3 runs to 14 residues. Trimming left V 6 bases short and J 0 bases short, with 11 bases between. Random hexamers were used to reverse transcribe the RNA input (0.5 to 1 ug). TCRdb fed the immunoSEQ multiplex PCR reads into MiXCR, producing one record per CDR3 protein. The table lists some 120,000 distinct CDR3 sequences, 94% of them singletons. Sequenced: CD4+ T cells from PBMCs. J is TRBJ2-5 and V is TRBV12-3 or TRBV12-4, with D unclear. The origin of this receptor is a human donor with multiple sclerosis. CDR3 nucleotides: TGTGCCAGCAGCAGAGTCAACTACCAAGAGACCCAGTACTTC. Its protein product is CASSRVNYQETQYF.